The T cell receptor beta chain described here comes from a study of blood T cell repertoires in COVID-19. The wider study: Sites in the United States, Italy and Spain provided acute and convalescent COVID-19 samples. PBMCs, B-cell-depleted T cells, or T cells were the source of the cDNA or gDNA that made up the material.

Germline loops: CDR1 GTSNPN, CDR2 SVGIG (reference sequence). This CDR3 is built from 15 residues. V lost 0 bases and J 7 bases, leaving 18 bases between the germline ends. This clone was seen just once. Authors' processing steps: The assay estimated nucleated cells by amplifying reference gene primers. Here immunoSEQ multiplex PCR was the method, and the copy in TCRdb shows in-frame clones only, minus some. V and J calls and clone size are as listed in that table; D and trimming were resolved from the DNA. Of approximately 240,000 clones in the sample, less than 90% are singletons; the top ten hold 18%.

This chain uses TRBV30 with TRBJ1-2; D call uncertain. Sequencing used peripheral blood. The source is a woman older than 75 with active or convalescent COVID-19. The CDR3 here is CAWSVLGTLFGGYTF. In nucleotides, the CDR3 is TGTGCCTGGAGTGTTTTGGGCACCCTCTTTGGTGGCTACACCTTC.